Detailed here is one T cell receptor (beta chain). The CDR3 sequence is 12 residues long. From germline, CDR1 is MNHNY and CDR2 SVGAGI (reference sequence). V was pared by 6 bases and J by 4 bases, with 10 bases between. This sample stems from a study of shared clonotypes between healthy human individuals. The authors distributed each subset's genomic DNA evenly over several immunoSEQ plates. TCRdb's table, derived via immunoSEQ multiplex PCR, lists solely in-frame clones and lacks some. The sample consists of approximately 460,000 clones, 75% to 80% of them appearing once. The chain couples TRBV6-6 to TRBJ2-7, with D possibly TRBD2 on 5 matching bases. Material: PBMCs. The source of this sequence is a woman aged 35 to 49 in good health. Some clones in this sample may be carry-over from other donors' samples. Written as DNA, the CDR3 is TGTGCCAGCAGATCCAGCGGTTACGAGCAGTACTTC. Its translation: CASRSSGYEQYF.